This entry describes one T cell receptor beta chain. Its antigen is undetermined. The repertoire was sequenced with immunoSEQ multiplex PCR; TCRdb's copy has only in-frame clones and lacks some. The sample contains around 30,000 clones, 90% of which appear only once. The source of the sample is a study of a mutant IDH1 vaccine in newly diagnosed glioma. Overall study findings and caveats: Changes in top peripheral clonotypes did not appear linked to pseudoprogression.

Trimming took 5 bases from V and 0 from J, leaving 11 bases between them. This CDR3 region has 15 residues. Germline CDR1 is SGHTA and CDR2 is FQGNSA. As for time point: week 11, during vaccination. The content of each vaccine dose was 300 ug of mutant IDH1 20-mer peptide, and topical imiquimod accompanied it. Specimen: PBMCs, collected from a glioma patient whose treatment included an IDH1 peptide vaccine. The rearrangement joins TRBV7-2 to TRBJ1-5; D possibly corresponds to TRBD1 (6 bases). The TCR comes from a man aged 18 to 30 with glioma. The CDR3 is CASSRNRASNQPQHF. The CDR3 bases are TGTGCCAGCAGCCGCAACAGGGCTAGCAATCAGCCCCAGCATTTT. The full variable domain, in which reference TRBV7-2 and TRBJ1-5 provide the parts outside the CDR3, is GAGVSQSPSNKVTEKGKDVELRCDPISGHTALYWYRQSLGQGLEFLIYFQGNSAPDKSGLPSDRFSAERTGGSVSTLTIQRTQQEDSAVYLCASSRNRASNQPQHFGDGTRLSIL.